This T cell receptor (beta chain) was observed in a study of glioma-infiltrating T cells after dendritic cell vaccination. Across the study: At biweekly intervals, patients got three intradermal dendritic cell vaccine injections. Study findings and constraints: Higher TCR clonality did not directly relate to longer survival.

The immunoSEQ assay amplified TCRB CDR3 from up to roughly 2 ug DNA. Generated by immunoSEQ multiplex PCR, the TCRdb table keeps only in-frame clones and is missing some. The sample records fewer than 95,000 clones, 85% being singletons. V was trimmed by 5 bases and J by 0 bases, leaving 13 bases between them. The length of the CDR3 is 15 residues. Germline V gene lookup returns CDR1 SSHAT and CDR2 FNYEAQ (reference sequence). Turning to this clone: Its target is unknown.

Time point of the sample: after dendritic cell vaccination, including at tumor progression/relapse. No glioblastoma patient carried an isocitrate dehydrogenase mutation. The source of this sequence is a human donor with glioblastoma. V usage is TRBV7-7 and J usage is TRBJ2-5, with D maybe TRBD1 (5 bases). Sequenced here: blood, sampled after dendritic cell vaccination. The CDR3 DNA sequence: TGTGCCAGCAGCCCAGGGTTCTACAACCAAGAGACCCAGTACTTC. Protein sequence: CASSPGFYNQETQYF.